This TCR beta chain was observed in a study of graft-versus-host responses after intestinal transplantation. Study context: Uniformly, recipients were administered anti-thymocyte globulin induction with subsequent tacrolimus and steroids for three to four years. Study-level findings and limits: Detection of GvH clones occurred in recipient marrow, and some had their first appearance in ileum or blood.

CDR1 is SGHRS and CDR2 is YFSETQ in the germline V gene. With 4 bases removed from V and 1 base from J, the gap between germline ends came to 11 bases. This CDR3 comprises 14 residues. Points on this clone: Its antigen is as yet unknown.

The table came from immunoSEQ multiplex PCR; TCRdb's copy has only in-frame clones and leaves some out. The data show roughly 99,000 clones, roughly 82% seen once. The sequences come from PBMCs, collected 255 days after intestinal transplant. The rearrangement joins TRBV5-1 to TRBJ2-5; D not resolved. This sequence was found in a human patient who received an intestinal transplant, so some T cells may come from the graft donor. The chain's CDR3 is CASSPPLAQETQYF. DNA of the CDR3: TGCGCCAGCAGCCCCCCGTTGGCCCAAGAGACCCAGTACTTC.